The clone carrying this TCR beta chain was picked up a small number of times. Its antigen is still unknown. This entry belongs to a study of cytomegalovirus exposure and HLA in healthy donors. The wider study: Prior work identified more than 90 million unique TCR beta sequences in roughly 180 million T cells.

The PCR contained 60 Vbeta and 13 Jbeta primers. The repertoire was sequenced with immunoSEQ multiplex PCR; TCRdb's copy has only in-frame clones and lacks some. The top ten clones hold roughly 22% of a sample with under 100,000 clones, around 10% of them seen once. V lost 9 bases, J lost 2 bases, and 12 bases stayed unmatched. Germline values: CDR1 MNHNS, CDR2 SASEGT. The CDR3 covers 15 residues. Study-wide results and limits: V- and J-gene trimming of TCR beta was linked (in a later analysis) to a missense DCLRE1C variant. The number of N-insertions in an Asian-associated ancestry cluster was reportedly below the 666-donor mean in a later analysis.

Sequenced sample: PBMCs. This receptor was obtained from a man aged 55 to 70 in good health and CMV-seropositive. The rearrangement joins TRBV6-1 to TRBJ1-2; 7 nucleotides align to TRBD1. The CDR3 reads CASSLQTGQNYGYTF. CDR3 nucleotide sequence: TGTGCCAGTTCCCTGCAGACAGGGCAAAACTATGGCTACACCTTC.